This note documents a single T cell receptor (beta chain) sequence. Its target is not known. The data derive from a study of cytomegalovirus exposure and HLA in healthy donors. General observations from the study: Upon later analysis, TCR association rates were observed to vary by HLA locus, being highest for DRB1 and lowest for HLA-C. Researchers reported that a few CMV-associated chains were confirmed in vitro as CMV antigen-specific.

60 Vbeta and 13 Jbeta primers were used in PCR. Original data processing: An analysis that came later counted 70 million to 100 million unique TCR beta chains, 10 million to 12 million shared. The method was immunoSEQ multiplex PCR; TCRdb's version includes in-frame clones alone and lacks a portion of them. V, J and clone size are taken as reported in that table, and D and trimming were inferred from the DNA itself. The repertoire holds roughly 160,000 clones, 85% seen once, with 1% in the top ten. Sequencing was performed on PBMCs. This receptor was identified in a boy aged 2 to 10 in good health and CMV-seronegative.

This chain's CDR3 is CASTPQGNTEAFF. In nucleotides, the CDR3 is TGTGCCAGCACCCCACAGGGGAACACTGAAGCTTTCTTT. The genes are TRBV11-2 and TRBJ1-1; possible D gene TRBD1, 6 bases. Trimming took 7 bases from V and 1 from J, leaving 10 bases between them. From germline, CDR1 is SGHAT and CDR2 FQNNGV. The CDR3 spans 13 residues. Combining the CDR3 with reference TRBV11-2 and TRBJ1-1 gives the whole variable domain EAGVAQSPRYKIIEKRQSVAFWCNPISGHATLYWYQQILGQGPKLLIQFQNNGVVDDSQLPKDRFSAERLKGVDSTLKIQPAKLEDSAVYLCASTPQGNTEAFFGQGTRLTVV.